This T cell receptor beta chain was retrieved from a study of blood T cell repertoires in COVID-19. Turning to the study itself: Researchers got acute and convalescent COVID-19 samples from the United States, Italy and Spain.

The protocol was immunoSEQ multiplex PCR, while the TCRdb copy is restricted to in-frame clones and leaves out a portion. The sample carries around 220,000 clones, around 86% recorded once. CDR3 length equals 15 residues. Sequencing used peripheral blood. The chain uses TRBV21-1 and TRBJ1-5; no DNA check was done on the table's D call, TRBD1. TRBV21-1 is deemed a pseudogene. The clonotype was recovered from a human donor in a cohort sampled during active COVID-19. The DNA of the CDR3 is TGTGCCAGCAGCCCCTCGGACAGGGTAACAGGGCCCCAGCATTTT. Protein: CASSPSDRVTGPQHF.